The 20 T cell receptor beta chains given below trace back to one sample, sequenced in a study of PD-L1 blockade in urothelial cancer (TCRdb year 2017). The time point label on this specimen signifies: peripheral blood 6 weeks after treatment start. The protocol used for the library was the immunoSEQ multiplex PCR assay. TCRdb retrieved this table from immuneACCESS and kept in-frame rearrangements only. Not all clones are present; in checked studies, unresolved V genes account for under half, and no reason is known for the remainder. For this sample there are roughly 100,000 clones; approximately 87% appear just once. Together, the top ten hold approximately 8.4% of the sample. Sequenced here: PBMCs, sampled around atezolizumab (anti-PD-L1) treatment. The receptor source for this set is a man in his 70s with urothelial cancer.

V is TRBV5-1 and J is TRBJ2-6; 7 nucleotides agree with TRBD1. The germline V gene has CDR1 SGHRS and CDR2 YFSETQ. The CDR3 covers 15 residues. The V segment lost 2 bases and the J segment 4 bases; nucleotides outside the gene matches: 3. CDR3 nucleotide sequence: TGCGCCAGCAGCTTCCAGGGGGTCGGGGCCAACGTCCTGACTTTC. Its protein product is CASSFQGVGANVLTF. Full variable domain (remainder filled in from reference TRBV5-1 and TRBJ2-6): KAGVTQTPRYLIKTRGQQVTLSCSPISGHRSVSWYQQTPGQGLQFLFEYFSETQRNKGNFPGRFSGRQFSNSRSEMNVSTLELGDSALYLCASSFQGVGANVLTFGAGSRLTVL.

The rearrangement uses TRBV7-9 and TRBJ2-1; D possibly corresponds to TRBD1 (5 bases). The CDR3 contains 12 residues. Per germline, CDR1 SEHNR and CDR2 FQNEAQ (reference sequence). Between the trimmed V and J ends, which lost 5 bases and 10 bases, there was a span of 12 bases. The CDR3, as DNA: TGTGCCAGCAGCCCCGACAGTTACGAGCAGTTCTTC. Residues: CASSPDSYEQFF.

This sequence joins TRBV4-1 and TRBJ2-5; D call uncertain. Germline-derived CDR1 and CDR2 are MGHRA and YSYEKL. The V gene lost 1 base and the J gene lost 4 bases, with 10 bases spanning the gap. CDR3 size: 14 residues. The CDR3 nucleotides are TGCGCCAGCAGCCAAGCAAGCGTGGGAGAGACCCAGTACTTC. Residues: CASSQASVGETQYF.

This sequence joins TRBV30 and TRBJ1-1; tentatively, D is TRBD1 (5 bases). This CDR3 has 15 amino acids. With 6 bases removed from V and 1 base from J, the gap between germline ends came to 18 bases. Germline V gene lookup returns CDR1 GTSNPN and CDR2 SVGIG (reference sequence). This CDR3 is CACSAFGTQNTEAFF. The CDR3 region has the DNA TGTGCCTGTTCCGCCTTCGGGACTCAGAACACTGAAGCTTTCTTT.

The J gene is TRBJ2-7, the V gene TRBV28; TRBD2 matches at 9 bases. Germline-derived CDR1 and CDR2 are MDHEN and SYDVKM. Losses at the gene ends were 8 bases for V and 7 bases for J; bases not matched to a gene: 9. CDR3 length: 13 residues. CDR3 nucleotides: TGTGCCAGCCGACTAGCGGCCGCTCGGGAGCAGTACTTC. Amino acid sequence: CASRLAAAREQYF.

The rearrangement links TRBV27 to TRBJ2-5, with 10 bases aligning to TRBD1. V trimming: 6 bases; J trimming: 10 bases; junction bases outside the gene matches: 17. The CDR3 covers 16 residues. Germline-derived CDR1 and CDR2 are MNHEY and SMNVEV (reference sequence). CDR3 coding DNA: TGTGCCAGCAGACCGGGACAGGGGAGTTGGGGAGAGGGCCAGTACTTC. It codes for CASRPGQGSWGEGQYF.

The rearrangement uses TRBV6-5 and TRBJ2-7; TRBD2 aligns across 10 bases. This CDR3 has 14 amino acids. V lost 5 bases to trimming and J lost 3 bases; unmatched junction nucleotides: 4. Germline CDR1 is MNHEY and CDR2 is SVGAGI. CDR3 nucleotide sequence: TGTGCCAGCAGTCTTCCTAGCGGGAGCTACGAGCAGTACTTC. As protein: CASSLPSGSYEQYF.

V usage is TRBV19 and J usage is TRBJ2-1; D is uncertain. Germline CDR1 reads LNHDA; CDR2 reads SQIVND (reference sequence). V was clipped by 0 bases and J by 2 bases, with 14 bases between them. The CDR3 is 17 amino acids. This CDR3 reads CASSIERIGPTYNEQFF. The CDR3 nucleotides are TGTGCCAGTAGTATAGAGCGAATTGGGCCCACCTACAATGAGCAGTTCTTC.

The chain has TRBV29-1 and TRBJ2-1, with TRBD1 as a possible D gene (6 bases). The germline V gene encodes CDR1 SQVTM and CDR2 ANQGSEA. Trimming took 4 bases from V and 8 from J, leaving 6 bases between them. CDR3 length: 10 amino acids. CDR3 DNA sequence: TGCAGCGTTGGGGGGCATGAGCAGTTCTTC. Translation gives CSVGGHEQFF.

This clone was found a few times. V is TRBV15 and J is TRBJ2-3; 9 nucleotides line up with TRBD1. The junction had 6 bases not matched to a gene; V was cut back by 3 bases and J by 2 bases. The CDR3 contains 16 residues. Germline loops: CDR1 LNHNV, CDR2 YYDKDF (reference sequence). CDR3 nucleotide sequence: TGTGCCACCAGCAGGGGGGGGGACAGGGTCACAGATACGCAGTATTTT. Translation: CATSRGGDRVTDTQYF.

The genes are TRBV4-2 and TRBJ2-6, with 8 nucleotides matching TRBD1. Germline CDR1 and CDR2: LGHNA and YNFKEQ. This CDR3 comprises 16 residues. V lost 6 bases to trimming and J lost 2 bases; unmatched junction nucleotides: 6. In DNA form, the CDR3 reads TGTGCCAGCAGGACGCAACAGGGGGCTGGGGCCAACGTCCTGACTTTC. Its translation: CASRTQQGAGANVLTF.

The rearrangement links TRBV4-3 to TRBJ2-7, with D perhaps matching TRBD1 (6 bases). V was shortened by 4 bases and J by 2 bases, with 21 bases between the two germline ends. Per germline, CDR1 LGHNA and CDR2 YSLEER. The CDR3 spans 17 residues. The CDR3 spells CASSRSSRNRDAYEQYF. CDR3 in DNA: TGCGCCAGCAGCCGATCAAGCAGAAACAGGGACGCCTACGAGCAGTACTTC.

This clone was seen just once. The rearrangement links TRBV11-3 to TRBJ2-4, with TRBD1 matching over 9 bases. The CDR3 is made up of 18 amino acids. CDR1 is SGHNT, CDR2 YENEEA, per germline. The trim removed 1 base at V and 5 bases at J, leaving 12 bases unmatched. The CDR3, as DNA: TGTGCCAGCAGCTTAGTAGTGGGACAGGGAATCTTCGAAAACATTCAGTACTTC. This gives the protein CASSLVVGQGIFENIQYF.

The chain couples TRBV6-9 to TRBJ2-7, with a tentative D call TRBD2 (5 bases). CDR1 is MNHGY and CDR2 is SVAAGI in the germline V gene. The CDR3 totals 14 residues. Trimming stripped 5 bases from V and 3 bases from J, with 14 bases between. Written as DNA, the CDR3 is TGTGCCAGCAGTCTGAGGGATGCGGTCTACGAGCAGTACTTC. It specifies CASSLRDAVYEQYF.

The chain links TRBV7-9 to TRBJ2-3, with TRBD2 identical over 9 bases. The J segment lost 2 bases and the V segment lost 2 bases, leaving 8 bases of the junction unmatched. From germline, CDR1 is SEHNR and CDR2 FQNEAQ (reference sequence). The CDR3 consists of 17 residues. The CDR3, as DNA: TGTGCCAGCAGCTTATTCGGTTCTAGCGGGATCACAGATACGCAGTATTTT. It codes for CASSLFGSSGITDTQYF.

The rearrangement joins TRBV29-1 to TRBJ2-1; no clear D. The V and J ends lost 7 bases and 6 bases respectively, with 19 bases between them. The CDR3 consists of 14 residues. Looked up from germline, CDR1 is SQVTM and CDR2 is ANQGSEA. The CDR3 DNA follows: TGCAGCGGAGGATCGGCTAGGAGTGCCAATGAGCAGTTCTTC. Its protein is CSGGSARSANEQFF.

This clone appeared a single time. Other DNA sequences in this specimen translate into the identical CDR3. The chain employs TRBV9 and TRBJ2-6; D unresolved. The ends were cut back, 0 bases at V and 0 bases at J, with 4 bases in the middle. The CDR3 consists of 15 residues. Germline CDR1 and CDR2: SGDLS and YYNGEE. CDR3 protein: CASSVGGSGANVLTF. In DNA, the CDR3 is TGTGCCAGCAGCGTAGGAGGCTCTGGGGCCAACGTCCTGACTTTC.

V and J are TRBV6-6 and TRBJ2-5, with D possibly matching TRBD2 (7 bases). The CDR3 consists of 15 residues. V gave up 8 bases and J gave up 4 bases, with 20 bases separating them. The germline CDR1 and CDR2 sequences are MNHNY and SVGAGI (reference sequence). The CDR3 spells CASLKGGGERETQYF. In nucleotides, the CDR3 is TGTGCCAGCTTAAAAGGGGGGGGCGAGAGAGAGACCCAGTACTTC.

The chain carries TRBV7-2 and TRBJ2-1; 9 bases fit TRBD2. The CDR3 contains 16 residues. Germline loops: CDR1 SGHTA, CDR2 FQGNSA. V shed 5 bases and J 2 bases; nucleotides not matched to a gene: 7. The CDR3 DNA follows: TGTGCCAGCAGCGAGACTAGCGGACTTCCCTACAATGAGCAGTTCTTC. Translated, it gives CASSETSGLPYNEQFF.

The chain carries TRBV2 and TRBJ1-5; D remains ambiguous. V lost 6 bases, J lost 7 bases, and 13 bases lay in between. Germline CDR1 and CDR2: SNHLY and FYNNEI. The length of the CDR3 is 13 residues. The DNA for the CDR3 is TGTGCCAGCAGCCCCGAATACGGGCAGCCCCAGCATTTT. Encoded protein: CASSPEYGQPQHF.